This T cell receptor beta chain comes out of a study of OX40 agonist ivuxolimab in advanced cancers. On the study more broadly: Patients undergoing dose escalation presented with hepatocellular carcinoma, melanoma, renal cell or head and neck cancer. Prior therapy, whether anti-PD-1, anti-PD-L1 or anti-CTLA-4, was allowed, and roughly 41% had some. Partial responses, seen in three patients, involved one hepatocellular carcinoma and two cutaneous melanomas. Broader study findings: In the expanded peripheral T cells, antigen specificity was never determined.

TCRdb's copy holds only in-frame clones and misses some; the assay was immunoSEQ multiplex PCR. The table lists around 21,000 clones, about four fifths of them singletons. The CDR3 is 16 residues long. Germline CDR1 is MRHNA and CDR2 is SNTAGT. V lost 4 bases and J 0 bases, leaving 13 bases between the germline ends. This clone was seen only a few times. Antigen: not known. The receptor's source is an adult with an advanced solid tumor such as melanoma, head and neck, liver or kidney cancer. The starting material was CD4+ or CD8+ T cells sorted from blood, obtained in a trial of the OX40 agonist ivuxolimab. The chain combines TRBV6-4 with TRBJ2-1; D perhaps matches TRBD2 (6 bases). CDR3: CASSVLAEGSYNEQFF. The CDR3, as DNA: TGTGCCAGCAGTGTCTTAGCGGAGGGCTCCTACAATGAGCAGTTCTTC.